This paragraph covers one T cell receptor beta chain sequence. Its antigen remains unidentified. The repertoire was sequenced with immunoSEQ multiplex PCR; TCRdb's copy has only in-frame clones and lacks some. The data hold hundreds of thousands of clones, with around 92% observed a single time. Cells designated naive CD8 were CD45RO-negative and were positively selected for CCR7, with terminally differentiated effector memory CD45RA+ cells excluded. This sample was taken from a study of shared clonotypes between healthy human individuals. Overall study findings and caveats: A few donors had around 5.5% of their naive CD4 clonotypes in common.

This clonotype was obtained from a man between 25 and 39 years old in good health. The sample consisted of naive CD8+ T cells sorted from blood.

For the CDR3, the DNA is TGTGCCAGCAGTCCTCAGGTAGGGACAGGGGTCGGCGAGCAGTACTTC. Encoded protein: CASSPQVGTGVGEQYF. The chain combines TRBV28 with TRBJ2-7; TRBD1 agrees at 10 bases. The germline V gene encodes CDR1 MDHEN and CDR2 SYDVKM. V dropped 5 bases and J dropped 6; count of bases not matched to a gene: 13. This CDR3 has 16 residues.